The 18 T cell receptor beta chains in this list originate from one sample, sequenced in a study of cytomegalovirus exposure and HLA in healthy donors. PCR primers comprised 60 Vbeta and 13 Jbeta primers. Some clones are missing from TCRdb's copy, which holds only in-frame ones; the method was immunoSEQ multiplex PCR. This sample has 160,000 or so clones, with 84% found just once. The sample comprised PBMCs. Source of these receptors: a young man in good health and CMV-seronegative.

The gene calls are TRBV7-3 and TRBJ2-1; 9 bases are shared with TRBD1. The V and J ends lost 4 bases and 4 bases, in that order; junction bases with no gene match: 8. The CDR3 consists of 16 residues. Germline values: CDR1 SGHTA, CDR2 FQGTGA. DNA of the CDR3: TGTGCCAGCAGCTCCCCAGGGACAGGGTCATACAATGAGCAGTTCTTC. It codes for CASSSPGTGSYNEQFF.

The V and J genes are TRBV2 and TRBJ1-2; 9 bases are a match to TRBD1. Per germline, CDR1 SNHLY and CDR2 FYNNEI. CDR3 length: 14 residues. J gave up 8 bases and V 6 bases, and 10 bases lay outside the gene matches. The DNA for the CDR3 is TGTGCCAGCAGAACAGGGGGCGCAACTAACGGCTACACCTTC. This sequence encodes CASRTGGATNGYTF.

In nucleotides, the CDR3 is TGTGCCAGCAGCCCCAGGGTTGGACAAGAGACCCAGTACTTC. Translation: CASSPRVGQETQYF. V usage is TRBV5-6 and J usage is TRBJ2-5, with D possibly being TRBD1 (5 bases). This CDR3 has 14 amino acids. Between the trimmed V and J ends, which lost 4 bases and 2 bases, there was a span of 12 bases. Looked up from germline, CDR1 is SGHDT and CDR2 is YYEEEE.

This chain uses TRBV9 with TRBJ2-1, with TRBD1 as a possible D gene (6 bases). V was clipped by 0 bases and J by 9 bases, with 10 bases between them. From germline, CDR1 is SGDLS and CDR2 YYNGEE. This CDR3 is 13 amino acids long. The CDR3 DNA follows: TGTGCCAGCAGCGTAGACCAAGGGGGTGAGCAGTTCTTC. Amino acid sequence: CASSVDQGGEQFF.

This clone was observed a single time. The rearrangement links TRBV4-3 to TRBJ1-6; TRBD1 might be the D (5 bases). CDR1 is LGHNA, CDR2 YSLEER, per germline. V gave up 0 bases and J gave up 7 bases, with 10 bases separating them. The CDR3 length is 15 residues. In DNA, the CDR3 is TGCGCCAGCAGCCAAGAGCGGGGGGGGAATTCACCCCTCCACTTT. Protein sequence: CASSQERGGNSPLHF.

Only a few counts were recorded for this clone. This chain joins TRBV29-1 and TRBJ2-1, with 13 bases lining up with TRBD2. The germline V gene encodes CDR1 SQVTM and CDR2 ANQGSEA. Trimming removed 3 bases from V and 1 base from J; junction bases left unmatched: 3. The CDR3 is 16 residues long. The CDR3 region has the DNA TGCAGCGTTGAGGGACTAGCGGGAATTTCCTACAATGAGCAGTTCTTC. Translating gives CSVEGLAGISYNEQFF.

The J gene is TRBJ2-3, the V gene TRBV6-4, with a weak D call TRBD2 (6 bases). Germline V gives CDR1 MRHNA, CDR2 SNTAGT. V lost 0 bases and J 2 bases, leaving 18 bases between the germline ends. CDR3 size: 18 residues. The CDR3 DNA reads TGTGCCAGCAGTGACTCGGAACGGGACTTCAATTCCACAGATACGCAGTATTTT. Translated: CASSDSERDFNSTDTQYF.

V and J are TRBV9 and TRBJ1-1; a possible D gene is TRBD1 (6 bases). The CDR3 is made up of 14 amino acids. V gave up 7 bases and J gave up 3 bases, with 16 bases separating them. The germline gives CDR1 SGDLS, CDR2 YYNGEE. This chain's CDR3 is CASGGALGDTEAFF. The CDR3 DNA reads TGTGCCAGCGGGGGGGCCCTCGGGGACACTGAAGCTTTCTTT.

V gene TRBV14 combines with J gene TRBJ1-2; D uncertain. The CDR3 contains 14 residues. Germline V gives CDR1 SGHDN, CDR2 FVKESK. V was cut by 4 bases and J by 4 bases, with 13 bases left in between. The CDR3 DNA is TGTGCCAGCAGCCCGATGACTGATGCCTATGGCTACACCTTC. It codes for CASSPMTDAYGYTF.

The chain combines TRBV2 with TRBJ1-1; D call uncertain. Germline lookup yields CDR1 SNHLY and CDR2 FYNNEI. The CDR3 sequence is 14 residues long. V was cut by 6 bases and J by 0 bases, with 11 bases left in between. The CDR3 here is CASRRRQLNTEAFF. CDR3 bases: TGTGCCAGCAGGAGGAGGCAGTTGAACACTGAAGCTTTCTTT.

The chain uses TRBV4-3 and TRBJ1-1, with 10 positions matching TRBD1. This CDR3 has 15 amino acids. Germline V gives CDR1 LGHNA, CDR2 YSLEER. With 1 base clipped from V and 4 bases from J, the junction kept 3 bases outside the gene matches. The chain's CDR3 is CASSQARTGGTEAFF. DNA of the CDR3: TGCGCCAGCAGCCAAGCTAGGACAGGGGGCACTGAAGCTTTCTTT.

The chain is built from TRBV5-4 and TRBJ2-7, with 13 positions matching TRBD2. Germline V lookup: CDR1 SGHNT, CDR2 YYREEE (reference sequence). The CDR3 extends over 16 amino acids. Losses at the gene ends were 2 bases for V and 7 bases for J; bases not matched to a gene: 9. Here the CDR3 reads CASSLGGLAGVWEQYF. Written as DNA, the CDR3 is TGTGCCAGCAGCTTAGGAGGACTAGCGGGAGTGTGGGAGCAGTACTTC. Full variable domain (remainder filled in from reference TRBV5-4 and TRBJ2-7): ETGVTQSPTHLIKTRGQQVTLRCSSQSGHNTVSWYQQALGQGPQFIFQYYREEENGRGNFPPRFSGLQFPNYSSELNVNALELDDSALYLCASSLGGLAGVWEQYFGPGTRLTVT.

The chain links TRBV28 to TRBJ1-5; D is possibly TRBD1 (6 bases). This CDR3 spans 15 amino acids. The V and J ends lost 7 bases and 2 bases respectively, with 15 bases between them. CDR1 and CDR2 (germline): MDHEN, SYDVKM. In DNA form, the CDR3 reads TGTGCCAGCACCCTACAGGGTAAGGGCAATCAGCCCCAGCATTTT. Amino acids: CASTLQGKGNQPQHF. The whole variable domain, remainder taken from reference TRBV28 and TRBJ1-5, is DVKVTQSSRYLVKRTGEKVFLECVQDMDHENMFWYRQDPGLGLRLIYFSYDVKMKEKGDIPEGYSVSREKKERFSLILESASTNQTSMYLCASTLQGKGNQPQHFGDGTRLSIL.

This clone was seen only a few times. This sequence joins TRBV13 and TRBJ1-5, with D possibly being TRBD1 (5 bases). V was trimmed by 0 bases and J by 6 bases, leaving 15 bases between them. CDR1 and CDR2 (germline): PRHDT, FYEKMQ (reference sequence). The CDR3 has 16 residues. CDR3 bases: TGTGCCAGCAGCTTAGGCTGGGGGGGGAAGGGTCAGCCCCAGCATTTT. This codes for CASSLGWGGKGQPQHF.

The CDR3 spells CASSPDSPNQPQHF. CDR3 in DNA: TGCGCCAGCAGTCCCGACAGTCCTAATCAGCCCCAGCATTTT. The chain is built from TRBV5-1 and TRBJ1-5, with D maybe TRBD1 (5 bases). The CDR3 covers 14 residues. The V end was cut by 5 bases, the J end by 4 bases, with 13 bases between. Germline CDR1 is SGHRS and CDR2 is YFSETQ.

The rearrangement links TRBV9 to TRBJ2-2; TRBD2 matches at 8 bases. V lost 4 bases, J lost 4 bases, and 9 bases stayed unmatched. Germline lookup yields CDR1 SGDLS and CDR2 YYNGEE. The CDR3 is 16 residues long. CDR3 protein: CASSPGRGAGTGELFF. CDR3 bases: TGTGCCAGCAGCCCCGGGCGGGGGGCGGGCACCGGGGAGCTGTTTTTT.

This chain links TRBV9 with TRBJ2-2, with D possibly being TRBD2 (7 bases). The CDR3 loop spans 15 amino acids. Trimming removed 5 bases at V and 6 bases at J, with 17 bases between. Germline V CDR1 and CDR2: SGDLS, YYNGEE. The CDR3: CASRGGQGIPGELFF. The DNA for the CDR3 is TGTGCCAGCAGGGGGGGGCAGGGAATCCCCGGGGAGCTGTTTTTT.

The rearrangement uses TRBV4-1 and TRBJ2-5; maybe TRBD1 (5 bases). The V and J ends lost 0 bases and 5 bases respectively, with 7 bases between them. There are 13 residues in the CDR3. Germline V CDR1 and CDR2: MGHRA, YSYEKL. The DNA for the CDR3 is TGCGCCAGCAGCCAAGACCAGGGTGAGACCCAGTACTTC. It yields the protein CASSQDQGETQYF.